Listed below are T cell receptor beta chains from one sample, sequenced in a study of STAT3 mutations in large granular lymphocyte leukemia. Data came from immunoSEQ multiplex PCR; TCRdb stores just in-frame clones and leaves some out. Here the sample spans 25,000 to 30,000 clones, roughly 80% being singletons. Sequenced: peripheral blood mononuclear cells. The receptors shown here come from a woman aged 45-60 years with T-cell large granular lymphocyte leukemia. Some clones in this sample may be carry-over from other donors' samples. The CDR3 runs from the conserved cysteine through the conserved F or W. D genes are given only for firm matches. The listing skips clone size in some rows; elsewhere it reads once, few, many or a size class.

d_gene: -; v_gene: TRBV5-6; j_gene: TRBJ1-5; abundance: -; CDR3aa: CASSLWFGSSNQPQHF; CDR3nt: TGTGCCAGCAGCTTGTGGTTTGGCAGTAGCAATCAGCCCCAGCATTTT
d_gene: -; v_gene: TRBV2; j_gene: TRBJ1-3; abundance: -; CDR3aa: CASTQVSGNTIYF; CDR3nt: TGTGCCAGCACCCAGGTATCCGGAAACACCATATATTTT
d_gene: -; v_gene: TRBV7-9; j_gene: TRBJ2-7; abundance: once; CDR3aa: CASSSGISYEQYF; CDR3nt: TGTGCCAGCAGCTCAGGGATCTCCTACGAGCAGTACTTC
d_gene: -; v_gene: TRBV6-6; j_gene: TRBJ1-2; abundance: -; CDR3aa: CASSYGDYTF; CDR3nt: TGTGCCAGCAGTTACGGGGACTACACCTTC
d_gene: -; v_gene: TRBV7-8; j_gene: TRBJ2-2; abundance: -; CDR3aa: CASSLPVMRGELFF; CDR3nt: TGTGCCAGCAGCTTACCAGTCATGCGTGGTGAGCTGTTTTTT
d_gene: -; v_gene: TRBV19; j_gene: TRBJ2-4; abundance: -; CDR3aa: CASSIRGTQNIQYF; CDR3nt: TGTGCCAGTAGTATAAGGGGGACTCAAAACATTCAGTACTTC
d_gene: -; v_gene: TRBV18; j_gene: TRBJ2-3; abundance: -; CDR3aa: CASSPPTGKDTQYF; CDR3nt: TGTGCCAGCTCACCACCGACGGGGAAAGATACGCAGTATTTT
d_gene: -; v_gene: TRBV28; j_gene: TRBJ1-2; abundance: -; CDR3aa: CASSLLAGDYGYTF; CDR3nt: TGTGCCAGCAGTTTACTAGCAGGGGACTATGGCTACACCTTC
d_gene: -; v_gene: TRBV11-2; j_gene: TRBJ2-1; abundance: -; CDR3aa: CASSFGNYNEQFF; CDR3nt: TGTGCCAGCAGCTTTGGGAACTACAATGAGCAGTTCTTC
d_gene: TRBD1; v_gene: TRBV18; j_gene: TRBJ2-6; abundance: -; CDR3aa: CASSPNRGAGANVLTF; CDR3nt: TGTGCCAGCTCACCAAACAGGGGAGCTGGGGCCAACGTCCTGACTTTC
d_gene: TRBD2; v_gene: TRBV5-1; j_gene: TRBJ2-2; abundance: -; CDR3aa: CASSPRWEGGTGELFF; CDR3nt: TGCGCCAGCAGCCCCCGATGGGAGGGTGGCACCGGGGAGCTGTTTTTT
d_gene: -; v_gene: TRBV18; j_gene: TRBJ1-4; abundance: -; CDR3aa: CASSPPRGTNEKLFF; CDR3nt: TGTGCCAGCTCACCACCGAGGGGAACTAATGAAAAACTGTTTTTT
d_gene: -; v_gene: TRBV2; j_gene: TRBJ1-5; abundance: -; CDR3aa: CASSPRSGSNQPQHF; CDR3nt: TGTGCCAGCAGCCCAAGGAGTGGTAGCAATCAGCCCCAGCATTTT
d_gene: -; v_gene: TRBV2; j_gene: TRBJ2-7; abundance: -; CDR3aa: CASSPSHGEQYF; CDR3nt: TGTGCCAGCAGCCCCTCGCATGGGGAGCAGTACTTC
d_gene: -; v_gene: TRBV18; j_gene: TRBJ1-2; abundance: -; CDR3aa: CASSPYGTANYGYTF; CDR3nt: TGTGCCAGCTCACCTTACGGGACGGCTAACTATGGCTACACCTTC
d_gene: TRBD2; v_gene: TRBV6-5; j_gene: TRBJ2-3; abundance: -; CDR3aa: CASRRTSDSDTQYF; CDR3nt: TGTGCCAGCAGAAGGACTAGCGACTCAGATACGCAGTATTTT
d_gene: -; v_gene: TRBV29-1; j_gene: TRBJ2-1; abundance: -; CDR3aa: CSGERAGRGNEQFF; CDR3nt: TGCAGCGGGGAGCGGGCGGGAAGAGGTAATGAGCAGTTCTTC
d_gene: TRBD1; v_gene: TRBV27; j_gene: TRBJ1-2; abundance: -; CDR3aa: CASSPPGQASPSTF; CDR3nt: TGTGCCAGCAGTCCCCCGGGACAGGCCTCCCCTAGCACCTTC
d_gene: -; v_gene: TRBV2; j_gene: TRBJ1-5; abundance: -; CDR3aa: CASSGGPVGVSNQPQHF; CDR3nt: TGTGCCAGCAGTGGGGGGCCTGTGGGGGTGAGCAATCAGCCCCAGCATTTT
d_gene: -; v_gene: TRBV9; j_gene: TRBJ2-7; abundance: -; CDR3aa: CASSVGTLSSYEQYF; CDR3nt: TGTGCCAGCAGCGTGGGGACCTTGAGCTCCTACGAGCAGTACTTC
d_gene: -; v_gene: TRBV5-4; j_gene: TRBJ1-1; abundance: -; CDR3aa: CASSIQGLEAFF; CDR3nt: TGTGCCAGCAGCATACAGGGCCTTGAAGCTTTCTTT
d_gene: -; v_gene: TRBV20-1; j_gene: TRBJ1-1; abundance: -; CDR3aa: CSSGLNTEAFF; CDR3nt: TGCAGTTCAGGGTTGAACACTGAAGCTTTCTTT
d_gene: -; v_gene: TRBV27; j_gene: TRBJ1-5; abundance: -; CDR3aa: CASSSDGYSNQPQHF; CDR3nt: TGTGCCAGCAGCTCGGACGGATATAGCAATCAGCCCCAGCATTTT
d_gene: -; v_gene: TRBV20-1; j_gene: TRBJ2-7; abundance: -; CDR3aa: CSARQAYEQYF; CDR3nt: TGCAGTGCTAGACAGGCTTACGAGCAGTACTTC
d_gene: TRBD2; v_gene: TRBV7-2; j_gene: TRBJ2-1; abundance: -; CDR3aa: CASTQSGLAGGPGNEQFF; CDR3nt: TGTGCCAGCACCCAATCCGGACTAGCGGGAGGGCCAGGCAATGAGCAGTTCTTC
d_gene: -; v_gene: TRBV9; j_gene: TRBJ1-2; abundance: -; CDR3aa: CASSGQDYGYTF; CDR3nt: TGTGCCAGCAGCGGACAGGACTATGGCTACACCTTC
d_gene: TRBD2; v_gene: TRBV19; j_gene: TRBJ2-1; abundance: -; CDR3aa: CASSSGTSGKYEQFF; CDR3nt: TGTGCCAGTAGTAGCGGGACTAGCGGGAAATATGAGCAGTTCTTC
d_gene: -; v_gene: TRBV7-2; j_gene: TRBJ1-5; abundance: -; CDR3aa: CASSSRTNQPQHF; CDR3nt: TGTGCCAGCAGCTCCCGGACCAATCAGCCCCAGCATTTT
d_gene: -; v_gene: TRBV19; j_gene: TRBJ2-7; abundance: -; CDR3aa: CASSISGNEQYF; CDR3nt: TGTGCCAGTAGTATCTCGGGGAATGAGCAGTACTTC
d_gene: TRBD1; v_gene: TRBV6-5; j_gene: TRBJ1-2; abundance: -; CDR3aa: CASRRFDRGDGYTF; CDR3nt: TGTGCCAGCAGACGATTCGACAGGGGGGATGGCTACACCTTC
d_gene: TRBD2; v_gene: TRBV7-2; j_gene: TRBJ2-7; abundance: -; CDR3aa: CASSPQLAGTHEQYF; CDR3nt: TGTGCCAGCAGCCCCCAACTAGCGGGAACCCACGAGCAGTACTTC
d_gene: -; v_gene: TRBV7-6; j_gene: TRBJ2-1; abundance: -; CDR3aa: CASSSKTEQFF; CDR3nt: TGTGCCAGCAGCTCCAAAACCGAGCAGTTCTTC
d_gene: -; v_gene: TRBV7-9; j_gene: TRBJ2-3; abundance: -; CDR3aa: CASSPQDTQYF; CDR3nt: TGTGCCAGCAGCCCACAAGATACGCAGTATTTT